Shown below are 10 T cell receptor beta chains from a single sample sequenced in a study of blood T cell repertoires in COVID-19. Some clones are missing from TCRdb's copy, which holds only in-frame ones; the method was immunoSEQ multiplex PCR. The data contain 150,000 to 200,000 clones, 75% to 90% of them singletons. Source material: PBMCs or T cells enriched from blood (not recorded which). These receptors came from a woman between 40 and 50 years old with acute COVID-19.

In this sample, this clone turned up a few times. The chain employs TRBV10-3 and TRBJ2-7, with 7 nucleotides matching TRBD1. This CDR3 has 13 residues. After removal of 8 bases from V and 5 bases from J, the junction contained 9 bases not matched to a gene. Germline V gene lookup returns CDR1 ENHRY and CDR2 SYGVKD. The CDR3 reads CAIGDRANDEQYF. The CDR3 DNA reads as TGTGCCATCGGAGACAGGGCTAACGACGAGCAGTACTTC.

The chain has TRBV7-3 and TRBJ2-3; a weak D match, TRBD2 (5 bases). The germline V gene has CDR1 SGHTA and CDR2 FQGTGA. Trimming shortened V by 2 bases and J by 0 bases, and 6 bases separated the two germline ends. This CDR3 has 14 amino acids. Here the CDR3 reads CASSLAGSTDTQYF. CDR3 bases: TGTGCCAGCAGCTTAGCGGGCAGCACAGATACGCAGTATTTT.

This clone was detected once. The chain recombines TRBV5-1 with TRBJ1-1; TRBD1 aligns across 10 bases. Per germline, CDR1 SGHRS and CDR2 YFSETQ. V lost 4 bases to trimming and J lost 5 bases; unmatched junction nucleotides: 8. The CDR3 totals 15 residues. The chain's CDR3 is CASSLGTGVQTEAFF. DNA for the CDR3: TGCGCCAGCAGCCTCGGGACAGGGGTACAAACTGAAGCTTTCTTT.

This sequence joins TRBV7-2 and TRBJ1-6; a possible D gene is TRBD1 (5 bases). There are 15 residues in the CDR3. Trimming shortened V by 2 bases and J by 6 bases, and 11 bases separated the two germline ends. Germline V gene sequence: CDR1 SGHTA, CDR2 FQGNSA. CDR3 sequence: CASSLMAGLNSPLHF. CDR3 DNA: TGTGCCAGCAGCTTAATGGCAGGGCTTAATTCACCCCTCCACTTT.

The rearrangement links TRBV27 to TRBJ2-2; D might be TRBD2 (7 bases). The germline gives CDR1 MNHEY, CDR2 SMNVEV (reference sequence). The CDR3 is 16 amino acids. The V end lost 6 bases, the J end lost 4 bases, and 18 bases lay between the germline ends. DNA for the CDR3: TGTGCCAGCAGAAGGGGGAGGGCAGACTTCACCGGGGAGCTGTTTTTT. Protein product: CASRRGRADFTGELFF.

The rearrangement joins TRBV28 to TRBJ2-7; no clear D. Looked up from germline, CDR1 is MDHEN and CDR2 is SYDVKM. The CDR3 consists of 14 residues. Trimming shortened V by 4 bases and J by 7 bases, and 17 bases separated the two germline ends. In nucleotides, the CDR3 is TGTGCCAGCAGTTCTCGCCTCTTGACTCGGGAGCAGTACTTC. Translating it yields CASSSRLLTREQYF.

The gene calls are TRBV7-9 and TRBJ1-2; D unresolved. There are 12 residues in the CDR3. Germline V gives CDR1 SEHNR, CDR2 FQNEAQ (reference sequence). The V end lost 0 bases, the J end lost 4 bases, and 3 bases lay between the germline ends. In DNA form, the CDR3 reads TGTGCCAGCAGCTTAGCCGGCTATGGCTACACCTTC. Protein product: CASSLAGYGYTF.

This clone came up once. V usage is TRBV12-3 or TRBV12-4 and J usage is TRBJ1-2, with D possibly being TRBD1 (5 bases). Between the trimmed V and J ends, which lost 10 bases and 2 bases, there was a span of 14 bases. This CDR3 spans 13 amino acids. This CDR3 reads CAITQETNYGYTF. The CDR3 coding sequence is TGTGCCATCACACAGGAGACCAACTATGGCTACACCTTC.

The CDR3, as DNA: TGTGCCAGTAGTATTTGGGGGGAAATCACCGGGGAGCTGTTTTTT. Residues: CASSIWGEITGELFF. The rearrangement links TRBV19 to TRBJ2-2; TRBD2 might be the D (6 bases). V lost 3 bases, J lost 4 bases, and 12 bases lay in between. This CDR3 has 15 residues. Germline CDR1 LNHDA, CDR2 SQIVND (reference sequence).

The chain is built from TRBV28 and TRBJ1-5; D remains ambiguous. V lost 7 bases to trimming and J lost 5 bases, with 9 bases between them. Germline CDR1 reads MDHEN; CDR2 reads SYDVKM. This CDR3 spans 12 amino acids. Written as DNA, the CDR3 is TGTGCCAGCAAGGAGGGTGATCAGCCCCAGCATTTT. Protein product: CASKEGDQPQHF.